This T cell receptor beta chain is from a study of cytomegalovirus exposure and HLA in healthy donors. The CDR3 is 13 residues long. CDR1 and CDR2 (germline): SGHAT, FQNNGV. V was pared by 3 bases and J by 3 bases, with 9 bases between. In the PCR, 60 Vbeta and 13 Jbeta primers were used. Assay used: immunoSEQ multiplex PCR; TCRdb lists only in-frame clones, some missing. The table shows some 170,000 clones, with roughly 80% occurring only once. The specimen sequenced was PBMCs. The chain joins TRBV11-2 to TRBJ2-7; no reliable D call. The receptor comes from a woman aged 18-29 years in good health and CMV-seropositive. This chain's CDR3 is CASSLEFNYEQYF. Written as DNA, the CDR3 is TGTGCCAGCAGCTTGGAGTTCAACTACGAGCAGTACTTC.